Following are 29 T cell receptor beta chains from one sample sequenced in a study of OX40 agonist ivuxolimab in advanced cancers. The assay was immunoSEQ multiplex PCR, and TCRdb's table has in-frame clones only and misses some. The sample records approximately 11,000 clones, 60% to 80% being singletons. The starting material was CD4+ or CD8+ T cells sorted from blood, obtained in a trial of the OX40 agonist ivuxolimab. These receptors were obtained from an adult with an advanced solid tumor such as melanoma, head and neck, liver or kidney cancer.

The chain recombines TRBV9 with TRBJ2-3, with D possibly matching TRBD2 (6 bases). Trimming pared 3 bases from V and 6 bases from J, leaving 14 bases between. This CDR3 is 14 amino acids long. CDR1 SGDLS and CDR2 YYNGEE come from the germline V gene. The CDR3 bases are TGTGCCAGCAGCGAATCGGGAGTAGTCGATACGCAGTATTTT. It codes for CASSESGVVDTQYF.

This clone was found once. Other nucleotide sequences from this sample produce the same CDR3. The chain has TRBV2 and TRBJ1-6, with TRBD1 as a possible D gene (6 bases). Germline CDR1 and CDR2: SNHLY and FYNNEI. The length of the CDR3 is 16 residues. Deletions cut 5 bases from V and 0 bases from J, with 11 bases between. CDR3: CASSRQASSYNSPLHF. The DNA of the CDR3 is TGTGCCAGCAGTCGACAGGCGAGCTCCTATAATTCACCCCTCCACTTT.

The chain is built from TRBV6-1 and TRBJ2-3; 11 bases map to TRBD2. The CDR3 runs 17 residues. With V trimmed by 3 bases and J by 6 bases, 11 bases remained unmatched. CDR1 is MNHNS, CDR2 SASEGT, per germline. CDR3 coding DNA: TGTGCCAGCAGTGAGTTTAGCGGGAGGGCTTCACCCGATACGCAGTATTTT. The encoded protein is CASSEFSGRASPDTQYF.

The chain recombines TRBV4-1 with TRBJ2-2; D remains unclear. Trimming cost V 1 base and J 5 bases, with 5 bases left between them. Germline V gene sequence: CDR1 MGHRA, CDR2 YSYEKL. This CDR3 region has 13 residues. The CDR3 sequence: CASSQGQTGELFF. The CDR3 DNA follows: TGCGCCAGCAGCCAAGGGCAAACCGGGGAGCTGTTTTTT.

V usage is TRBV5-8 and J usage is TRBJ2-1; D gene unclear. Germline CDR1 is SGHTS and CDR2 is YDEGEE. Trimming took 4 bases from V and 4 from J, leaving 12 bases between them. CDR3 length: 14 amino acids. CDR3 protein: CASSLLSSYNEQFF. The CDR3 DNA is TGTGCCAGCAGCCTCCTATCTAGTTACAATGAGCAGTTCTTC.

The CDR3 here is CASSLRRVYEQYF. For the CDR3, the DNA is TGTGCCAGCAGCTTACGCAGGGTCTACGAGCAGTACTTC. The chain links TRBV7-8 to TRBJ2-5; D is possibly TRBD1 (5 bases). The DNA end is more similar to TRBJ2-7, so the J call may be wrong. The germline V gene has CDR1 SGHVS and CDR2 FQNEAQ. This CDR3 contains 13 residues.

This chain uses TRBV6-5 with TRBJ2-7, with D possibly TRBD1 on 5 matching bases. This CDR3 has 14 residues. The germline V gene encodes CDR1 MNHEY and CDR2 SVGAGI. Trimming removed 11 bases from V and 0 bases from J, with 17 bases in between. This CDR3 is CAAAQGVGSYEQYF. The CDR3 bases are TGTGCCGCGGCCCAGGGTGTGGGCTCCTACGAGCAGTACTTC.

The rearrangement links TRBV7-9 to TRBJ2-3; 7 nucleotides align to TRBD2. With 5 bases clipped from V and 6 bases from J, the junction kept 8 bases outside the gene matches. In germline, CDR1 is SEHNR, CDR2 FQNEAQ (reference sequence). This CDR3 region has 14 residues. The CDR3 bases are TGTGCCAGCAGCGTTGGGACTATCGGTGATACGCAGTATTTT. Its translation: CASSVGTIGDTQYF.

The CDR3 region is CASSQGQAQVETQYF. CDR3 coding DNA: TGCGCCAGCAGCCAGGGACAGGCTCAAGTGGAGACCCAGTACTTC. This chain links TRBV4-1 with TRBJ2-5; 8 nucleotides match TRBD1. Germline CDR1 is MGHRA and CDR2 is YSYEKL. The CDR3 has 15 amino acids. V lost 3 bases to trimming and J lost 5 bases; unmatched junction nucleotides: 8.

The chain is built from TRBV11-2 and TRBJ2-3; D may match TRBD1 or TRBD2 (5 bases each). The CDR3 covers 14 residues. Per germline, CDR1 SGHAT and CDR2 FQNNGV. Trimming removed 5 bases at V and 11 bases at J, with 20 bases between. The CDR3 region has the DNA TGTGCCAGCAGCACCCCTGCAGCGGACAATCGGCAGTATTTT. Its protein product is CASSTPAADNRQYF.

The V and J genes are TRBV28 and TRBJ2-7; the match to TRBD2 covers 7 bases. Germline V gene data show CDR1 as MDHEN and CDR2 as SYDVKM. The CDR3 is 14 residues long. V lost 2 bases to trimming and J lost 5 bases; unmatched junction nucleotides: 6. This chain's CDR3 is CASSLGGSGNEQYF. CDR3 nucleotide sequence: TGTGCCAGCAGTTTAGGCGGGAGCGGCAACGAGCAGTACTTC.

Many counts were recorded for this clone. The rearrangement links TRBV7-9 to TRBJ1-6; unclear D gene. Per the germline V gene, CDR1 is SEHNR and CDR2 is FQNEAQ (reference sequence). The CDR3 covers 14 residues. Trimming took 1 base from V and 7 from J, leaving 8 bases between them. CDR3 coding DNA: TGTGCCAGCAGCTTAGGGACCGGGAATTCACCCCTCCACTTT. This sequence encodes CASSLGTGNSPLHF. The full variable domain, with the rest looked up from reference TRBV7-9 and TRBJ1-6, is DTGVSQNPRHKITKRGQNVTFRCDPISEHNRLYWYRQTLGQGPEFLTYFQNEAQLEKSRLLSDRFSAERPKGSFSTLEIQRTEQGDSAMYLCASSLGTGNSPLHFGNGTRLTVT.

V usage is TRBV19 and J usage is TRBJ1-1, with a possible D match to TRBD1 (5 bases). Germline CDR1 and CDR2: LNHDA and SQIVND (reference sequence). The CDR3 is 15 residues long. The V end lost 3 bases, the J end lost 0 bases, and 11 bases lay between the germline ends. The CDR3 DNA reads as TGTGCCAGTAGTATGGTGGGGGGGATGAACACTGAAGCTTTCTTT. It encodes CASSMVGGMNTEAFF.

This clone occurred once. This chain joins TRBV7-8 and TRBJ1-5; tentative D call: TRBD1 (5 bases). V shed 4 bases and J shed 3 bases, with 10 bases lying between them. Per the germline V gene, CDR1 is SGHVS and CDR2 is FQNEAQ. The CDR3 totals 14 residues. The CDR3 here is CASSSKGLNQPQHF. The CDR3, as DNA: TGTGCCAGCAGCTCAAAGGGACTCAATCAGCCCCAGCATTTT.

This clone was detected many times. The chain employs TRBV10-3 and TRBJ2-7, with D perhaps matching TRBD1 (6 bases). V was cut by 6 bases and J by 5 bases, with 14 bases left in between. This CDR3 is built from 13 residues. Germline CDR1 reads ENHRY; CDR2 reads SYGVKD. The DNA of the CDR3 is TGTGCCATCAGCAGGGACATCCTGGACGAGCAGTACTTC. Translated: CAISRDILDEQYF.

The chain couples TRBV29-1 to TRBJ1-1; 9 nucleotides line up with TRBD1. Germline CDR1 reads SQVTM; CDR2 reads ANQGSEA. Trimming removed 5 bases from V and 5 bases from J; junction bases left unmatched: 15. This CDR3 has 16 residues. CDR3: CSVPPGVGTGSTEAFF. CDR3 sequence (DNA): TGCAGCGTTCCACCGGGGGTCGGGACAGGGAGTACTGAAGCTTTCTTT.

The J gene is TRBJ2-7, the V gene TRBV19; maybe TRBD1 (5 bases). CDR3 length: 13 residues. Germline CDR1 and CDR2: LNHDA and SQIVND (reference sequence). The V gene lost 3 bases and the J gene lost 7 bases, with 13 bases spanning the gap. The CDR3 DNA reads TGTGCCAGTAGTATCCCAGGGTCGGGTGAGCAGTACTTC. Encoded protein: CASSIPGSGEQYF.

This rearrangement joins TRBV7-9 to TRBJ2-7; D tentatively fits TRBD1 or TRBD2 (6 bases each). Germline V CDR1 and CDR2: SEHNR, FQNEAQ (reference sequence). V was trimmed by 6 bases and J by 4 bases, leaving 13 bases between them. The CDR3 is made up of 13 amino acids. The CDR3 DNA sequence: TGTGCCAGCAGGTCCGGAGGGGGGTACGAGCAGTACTTC. This codes for CASRSGGGYEQYF.

This rearrangement joins TRBV6-5 to TRBJ1-2; the D is unclear. This CDR3 contains 15 residues. The V gene's germline CDR1 is MNHEY and CDR2 SVGAGI. Between the trimmed V and J ends, which lost 0 bases and 2 bases, there was a span of 10 bases. The CDR3 sequence: CASSYSISENYGYTF. CDR3 nucleotides: TGTGCCAGCAGTTACTCGATATCCGAAAACTATGGCTACACCTTC.

The rearrangement joins TRBV27 to TRBJ2-5, with TRBD2 matching 10 bases. There are 15 residues in the CDR3. V was clipped by 5 bases and J by 2 bases; unmatched bases: 5. In germline, CDR1 is MNHEY, CDR2 SMNVEV (reference sequence). The CDR3 DNA follows: TGTGCCAGCAGTCCTAGCGGGAGTTGGCAAGAGACCCAGTACTTC. Amino acids: CASSPSGSWQETQYF.

The chain combines TRBV9 with TRBJ2-5, with TRBD2 matching 8 bases. The trim removed 6 bases at V and 2 bases at J, leaving 9 bases unmatched. In germline, CDR1 is SGDLS, CDR2 YYNGEE. This CDR3 is built from 15 residues. The CDR3 sequence is CASNSGRTHQETQYF. The CDR3, as DNA: TGTGCCAGCAACAGCGGGAGAACACATCAAGAGACCCAGTACTTC.

The CDR3 DNA sequence: TGTGCCAGCAGCTTGGCAGCCAGGATCTATAATTCACCCCTCCACTTT. It yields the protein CASSLAARIYNSPLHF. The V and J genes are TRBV5-6 and TRBJ1-6; D remains unclear. The CDR3 spans 16 residues. Germline assignment: CDR1 SGHDT and CDR2 YYEEEE. Trimming removed 0 bases at V and 3 bases at J, with 10 bases between.

The chain carries TRBV4-1 and TRBJ1-6; D gene unclear. This CDR3 is 16 amino acids long. V shed 5 bases and J shed 0 bases, with 11 bases lying between them. Germline lookup yields CDR1 MGHRA and CDR2 YSYEKL. In DNA form, the CDR3 reads TGCGCCAGCAGCGGTCGAGGAGGCTCCTATAATTCACCCCTCCACTTT. Translated: CASSGRGGSYNSPLHF.

The chain recombines TRBV28 with TRBJ2-7; D tentatively reads TRBD1 or TRBD2 (6 bases each). From germline, CDR1 is MDHEN and CDR2 SYDVKM. Trimming cost V 7 bases and J 4 bases, with 20 bases left between them. There are 15 residues in the CDR3. The CDR3 DNA reads as TGTGCCAGCAAAAAGGGGGGCGAACGTAGATACGAGCAGTACTTC. It translates to CASKKGGERRYEQYF. The complete variable domain, with remaining parts taken from reference TRBV28 and TRBJ2-7, reads DVKVTQSSRYLVKRTGEKVFLECVQDMDHENMFWYRQDPGLGLRLIYFSYDVKMKEKGDIPEGYSVSREKKERFSLILESASTNQTSMYLCASKKGGERRYEQYFGPGTRLTVT.

In its sample, this clone was seen once. The V gene is TRBV11-3, the J gene TRBJ2-1; perhaps TRBD2 as D (6 bases). CDR1 is SGHNT and CDR2 is YENEEA in the germline V gene. Deletions cut 1 base from V and 4 bases from J, with 14 bases between. This CDR3 region has 16 residues. CDR3: CASSLGAGRLYNEQFF. The DNA for the CDR3 is TGTGCCAGCAGCTTAGGGGCCGGGAGACTTTACAATGAGCAGTTCTTC.

V gene TRBV9 combines with J gene TRBJ1-2; TRBD1 matches 8 bases. The trim removed 0 bases at V and 4 bases at J, leaving 5 bases unmatched. Per the germline V gene, CDR1 is SGDLS and CDR2 is YYNGEE. The CDR3 runs to 15 residues. The CDR3 nucleotides read TGTGCCAGCAGCGTAGTCCCAGGGGGCGGCTATGGCTACACCTTC. Protein: CASSVVPGGGYGYTF.

The rearrangement uses TRBV10-3 and TRBJ2-2; TRBD2 might be the D (5 bases). This CDR3 region has 15 residues. Germline CDR1 reads ENHRY; CDR2 reads SYGVKD. Trimming pared 0 bases from V and 5 bases from J, leaving 10 bases between. CDR3 bases: TGTGCCATCAGTGAGTCCGGGATTAGGACCGGGGAGCTGTTTTTT. This gives the protein CAISESGIRTGELFF.

This clone turned up a few times. The rearrangement links TRBV18 to TRBJ2-6; possibly TRBD1 for D (6 bases). The ends were cut back, 10 bases at V and 0 bases at J, with 25 bases in the middle. This CDR3 contains 19 residues. Germline CDR1 and CDR2: KGHSH and LQKENI. CDR3 DNA: TGTGCCACCGTCCGTGCCCAGACGGACAGCACCTCTGGGGCCAACGTCCTGACTTTC. It encodes CATVRAQTDSTSGANVLTF.

The rearrangement joins TRBV13 to TRBJ1-1, with 7 positions matching TRBD1. The CDR3 length is 14 residues. J gave up 5 bases and V 6 bases, and 9 bases lay outside the gene matches. Germline V gene data show CDR1 as PRHDT and CDR2 as FYEKMQ (reference sequence). The CDR3 DNA follows: TGTGCCAGCAGTCTTGAGGGGGCAGGGACTGAAGCTTTCTTT. Its protein is CASSLEGAGTEAFF.